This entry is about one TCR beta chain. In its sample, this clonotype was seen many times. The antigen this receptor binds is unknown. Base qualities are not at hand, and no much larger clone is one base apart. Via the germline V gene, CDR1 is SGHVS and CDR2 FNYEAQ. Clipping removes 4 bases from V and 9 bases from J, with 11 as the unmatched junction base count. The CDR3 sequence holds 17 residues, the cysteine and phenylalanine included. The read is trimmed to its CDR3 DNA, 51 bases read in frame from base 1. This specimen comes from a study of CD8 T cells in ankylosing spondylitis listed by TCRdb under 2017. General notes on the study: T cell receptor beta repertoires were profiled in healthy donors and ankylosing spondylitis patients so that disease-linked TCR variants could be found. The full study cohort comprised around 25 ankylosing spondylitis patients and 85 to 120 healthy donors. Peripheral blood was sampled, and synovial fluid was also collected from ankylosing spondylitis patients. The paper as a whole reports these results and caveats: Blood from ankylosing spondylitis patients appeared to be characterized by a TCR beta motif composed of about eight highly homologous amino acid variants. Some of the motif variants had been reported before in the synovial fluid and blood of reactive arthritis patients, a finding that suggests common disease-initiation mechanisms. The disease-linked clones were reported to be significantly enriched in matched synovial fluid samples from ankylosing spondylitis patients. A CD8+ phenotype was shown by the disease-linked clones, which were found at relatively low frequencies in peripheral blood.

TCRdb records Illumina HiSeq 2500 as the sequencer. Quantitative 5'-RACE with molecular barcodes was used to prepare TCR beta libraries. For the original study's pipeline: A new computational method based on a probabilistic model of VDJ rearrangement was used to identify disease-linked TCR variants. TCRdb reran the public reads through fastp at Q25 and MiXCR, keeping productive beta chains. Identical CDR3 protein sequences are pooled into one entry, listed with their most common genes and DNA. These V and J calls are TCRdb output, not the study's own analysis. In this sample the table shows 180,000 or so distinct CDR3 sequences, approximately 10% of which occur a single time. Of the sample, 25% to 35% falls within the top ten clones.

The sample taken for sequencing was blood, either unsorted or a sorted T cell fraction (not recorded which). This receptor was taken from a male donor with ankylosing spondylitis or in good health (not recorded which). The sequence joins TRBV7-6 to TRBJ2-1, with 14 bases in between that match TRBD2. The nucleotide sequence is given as TGTGCCAGCAGCTCCCCGGGACTAGCGGGAGATTCGGGTGAGCAGTTCTTC. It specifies CASSSPGLAGDSGEQFF.